The source of this T cell receptor beta chain is a study of CD8 T cells in ankylosing spondylitis. Findings of the study overall: There was a TCR beta motif, made of eight highly homologous variants, that appeared characteristic of ankylosing spondylitis blood.

Unmatched junction bases numbered 18, after V lost 5 bases and J lost 0 bases. CDR3 size: 22 residues. Each TCR beta library was made by quantitative 5'-RACE that incorporated molecular barcodes. A single record per CDR3 protein comes from TCRdb applying MiXCR to the 5' RACE reads. The sample lists roughly 700,000 distinct CDR3 sequences; under 20% were seen once. This clonotype was seen a handful of times. Its specificity is unknown. This TCR was sampled from a male donor with ankylosing spondylitis. The specimen was blood, either unsorted or a sorted T cell fraction (not recorded which). The chain has TRBV12-3 or TRBV12-4 and TRBJ2-4; TRBD2 matches at 14 bases. The CDR3 coding sequence is TGTGCCAGCAGTCTTGCGGGACTAGCGGGAGAGGGGGGGAGTTTAGCCAAAAACATTCAGTACTTC. Translated: CASSLAGLAGEGGSLAKNIQYF.